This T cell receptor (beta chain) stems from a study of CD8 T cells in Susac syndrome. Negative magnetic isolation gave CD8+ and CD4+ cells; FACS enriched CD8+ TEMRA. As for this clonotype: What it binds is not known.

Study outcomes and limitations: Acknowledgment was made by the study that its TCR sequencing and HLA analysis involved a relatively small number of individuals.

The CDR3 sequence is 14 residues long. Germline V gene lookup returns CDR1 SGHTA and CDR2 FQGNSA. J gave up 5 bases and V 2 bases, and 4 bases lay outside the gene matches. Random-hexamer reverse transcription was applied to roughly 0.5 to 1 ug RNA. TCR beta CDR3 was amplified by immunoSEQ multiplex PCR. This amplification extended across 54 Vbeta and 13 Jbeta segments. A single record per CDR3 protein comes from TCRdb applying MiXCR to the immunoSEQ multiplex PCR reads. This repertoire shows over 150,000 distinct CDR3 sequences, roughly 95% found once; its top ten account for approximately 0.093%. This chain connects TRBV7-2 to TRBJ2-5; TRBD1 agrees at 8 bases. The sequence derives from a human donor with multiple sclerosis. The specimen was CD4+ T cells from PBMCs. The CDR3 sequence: CASSLPTGVETQYF. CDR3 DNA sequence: TGTGCCAGCAGCTTACCGACAGGGGTCGAGACCCAGTACTTC.